This is a list of T cell receptor beta chains from one sample in a study of blood T cell repertoires in COVID-19. Only in-frame clones appear in the TCRdb table, and some are missing; sequencing was by immunoSEQ multiplex PCR. The sample lists approximately 200,000 clones; approximately 84% were seen once. Sequenced: peripheral blood. These receptors were obtained from a woman of 80 years or more with COVID-19, enrolled during active disease. CDR3s include the opening cysteine and the closing phenylalanine or tryptophan. The order of the fields is J gene, clone size, D gene, V gene, CDR3 protein, CDR3 DNA. A D gene is named only where the DNA matches it firmly. Clone size is not always given. Where it is, it says once, few, many or a class for expanded clones.

>TRBJ1-6|NA|NA|TRBV6-5
CASIEGSSPLHF
TGTGCCAGCATCGAGGGAAGTTCACCCCTCCACTTT
>TRBJ2-3|few|NA|TRBV2
CASRRATQYF
TGTGCCAGCCGTAGAGCTACGCAGTATTTT
>TRBJ1-1|NA|NA|TRBV28
CAGYDRLTGIAFF
TGTGCCGGCTATGACCGTTTGACAGGTATCGCTTTCTTT
>TRBJ2-1|once|TRBD1|TRBV24-1
CATSDRQGIEQFF
TGTGCCACCAGTGATCGACAGGGGATTGAGCAGTTCTTC
>TRBJ2-3|few|NA|TRBV5-4
CASSLTTGGVGTQYF
TGTGCCAGCAGCTTAACGACCGGCGGGGTGGGTACGCAGTATTTT
>TRBJ2-7|NA|TRBD2|TRBV6-6
CASSRRGWTSGYEQYF
TGTGCCAGTTCCCGACGAGGGTGGACTAGCGGCTACGAGCAGTACTTC
>TRBJ1-6|NA|NA|TRBV5-5
CASTMNHRVQDSPLHF
TGTGCCAGCACCATGAACCACAGGGTTCAGGATTCACCCCTCCACTTT
>TRBJ2-2|NA|NA|TRBV5-1
CASSLDSNTGELFF
TGCGCCAGCAGCTTAGACAGTAACACCGGGGAGCTGTTTTTT
>TRBJ2-7|NA|TRBD2|TRBV28
CASSLPLGAGDSWQYF
TGTGCCAGCAGTTTGCCCCTAGGCGCGGGAGACTCCTGGCAGTACTTC
>TRBJ1-1|NA|NA|TRBV6-5
CASRRTGLTEAFF
TGTGCCAGCAGAAGGACTGGGCTCACTGAAGCTTTCTTT
>TRBJ2-5|NA|TRBD2|TRBV5-6
CASSLAGGRGETQYF
TGTGCCAGCAGCTTAGCGGGAGGGCGAGGAGAGACCCAGTACTTC
>TRBJ2-3|NA|TRBD1|TRBV19
CASNRDRASDTQYF
TGTGCCAGCAATCGGGACAGGGCATCAGATACGCAGTATTTT
>TRBJ1-4|few|TRBD1|TRBV6-5
CASSPTGGEKLFF
TGTGCCAGCAGTCCCACAGGGGGCGAAAAACTGTTTTTT
>TRBJ2-7|NA|NA|TRBV28
CASRVSIYEQYF
TGTGCCAGCCGGGTTTCAATCTACGAGCAGTACTTC
>TRBJ2-7|NA|TRBD1|TRBV6-1
CASSEAETGGGYEQYF
TGTGCCAGCAGTGAAGCCGAGACAGGGGGCGGGTACGAGCAGTACTTC
>TRBJ2-7|NA|TRBD1|TRBV5-1
CASSLTGEAGEQYF
TGCGCCAGCAGCCTGACAGGGGAGGCAGGCGAGCAGTACTTC
>TRBJ1-1|NA|TRBD1|TRBV18
CASSPLQPGQAGTEAFF
TGTGCCAGCTCACCACTACAACCGGGACAGGCGGGCACTGAAGCTTTCTTT
>TRBJ2-5|NA|TRBD2|TRBV19
CASTLAGQETQYF
TGTGCCAGTACGCTAGCGGGACAAGAGACCCAGTACTTC
>TRBJ2-3|NA|NA|TRBV5-6
CASMVRETDTQYF
TGTGCCAGCATGGTGAGAGAGACAGATACGCAGTATTTT
>TRBJ2-5|NA|TRBD2|TRBV7-9
CASSPLTSGSRQETQYF
TGTGCCAGCAGCCCGTTAACTAGCGGGAGCCGCCAAGAGACCCAGTACTTC
>TRBJ2-1|NA|NA|TRBV12-3/TRBV12-4
CASSFISYNEQFF
TGTGCCAGCAGTTTTATCTCCTACAATGAGCAGTTCTTC
>TRBJ2-6|NA|NA|TRBV18
CASSLLGGGRSGANVLTF
TGTGCCAGCTCACTTCTGGGAGGAGGGCGCTCTGGGGCCAACGTCCTGACTTTC
>TRBJ1-1|once|TRBD1|TRBV30
CAWSDCCAAGGRQDTEAFF
TGTGCCTGGAGTGATTGTTGTGCTGCAGGGGGCCGGCAGGACACTGAAGCTTTCTTT
>TRBJ1-5|NA|NA|TRBV12-3/TRBV12-4
CARGGQPQHF
TGTGCCAGGGGAGGACAGCCCCAGCATTTT
>TRBJ2-3|NA|TRBD2|TRBV19
CASSTGLAGGRTDTQYF
TGTGCCAGTAGTACCGGACTAGCGGGGGGACGCACAGATACGCAGTATTTT
>TRBJ1-1|NA|NA|TRBV21-1
CASSKRGMNTEAFF
TGTGCCAGCAGCAAAAGGGGCATGAACACTGAAGCTTTCTTT
>TRBJ2-1|many|TRBD2|TRBV4-1
CASSQDRSGRDNEQFF
TGCGCCAGCAGCCAAGATCGCAGCGGGAGGGACAATGAGCAGTTCTTC
>TRBJ2-3|NA|NA|TRBV29-1
CSGDLGADTQYF
TGCAGCGGTGATCTAGGCGCGGATACGCAGTATTTT
>TRBJ2-5|NA|NA|TRBV2
CASSEYAGASQETQYF
TGTGCCAGCAGTGAATATGCAGGGGCCTCCCAAGAGACCCAGTACTTC
>TRBJ1-2|NA|NA|TRBV7-9
CASSPQSVGSGGYTF
TGTGCCAGCAGCCCTCAGTCTGTTGGGTCGGGTGGCTACACCTTC
>TRBJ2-7|NA|NA|TRBV12-3/TRBV12-4
CASRPDYSYEQYF
TGTGCCAGCAGACCTGACTATTCCTACGAGCAGTACTTC
>TRBJ1-1|NA|TRBD1|TRBV7-9
CASSSRTGSFGEAFF
TGTGCCAGCAGCTCTAGGACAGGGAGCTTCGGAGAAGCTTTCTTT
>TRBJ2-3|NA|TRBD2|TRBV3-1/TRBV3-2
CASSQAMGGLDTQYF
TGTGCCAGCAGCCAGGCGATGGGGGGGTTAGATACGCAGTATTTT
>TRBJ1-4|NA|TRBD1|TRBV18
CASSPPDRGGVKLFF
TGTGCCAGCTCACCACCGGACAGGGGCGGTGTAAAACTGTTTTTT
>TRBJ2-7|many|TRBD2|TRBV7-9
CASSLDWSSGAYEQYF
TGTGCCAGCAGCTTAGATTGGTCTAGCGGAGCCTACGAGCAGTACTTC
>TRBJ1-5|once|TRBD1|TRBV2
CASTLGQGDNQPQHF
TGTGCCAGCACCCTGGGACAGGGGGATAATCAGCCCCAGCATTTT
>TRBJ1-2|once|NA|TRBV3-1/TRBV3-2
CASSEQGRSGYTF
TGTGCCAGCAGCGAACAGGGACGGAGTGGCTACACCTTC
>TRBJ2-7|NA|NA|TRBV5-1
CASSLVSRSISYEQYF
TGCGCCAGCAGCTTGGTGTCGAGGAGTATCTCCTACGAGCAGTACTTC
>TRBJ2-2|NA|NA|TRBV12-3/TRBV12-4
CASSSWERGELFF
TGTGCCAGCAGTTCGTGGGAGAGGGGGGAGCTGTTTTTT
>TRBJ2-5|NA|NA|TRBV6-5
CASRSTGTAQYF
TGTGCCAGCAGATCGACTGGTACGGCCCAGTACTTC
>TRBJ2-1|NA|NA|TRBV5-8
CASSLSWQGSYNEQFF
TGTGCCAGCAGCTTGAGCTGGCAGGGCTCCTACAATGAGCAGTTCTTC
>TRBJ2-2|NA|NA|TRBV3-1/TRBV3-2
CASSHGSGELFF
TGTGCCAGCAGCCATGGGAGTGGGGAGCTGTTTTTT
>TRBJ2-4|NA|NA|TRBV9
CASSVAGVNHIQYF
TGTGCCAGCAGCGTAGCGGGGGTGAACCACATTCAGTACTTC
>TRBJ1-5|NA|NA|TRBV7-9
CASSAGIGQPQHF
TGTGCCAGCAGCGCAGGAATCGGTCAGCCCCAGCATTTT
>TRBJ2-2|NA|NA|TRBV6-1
CASSEVGGIVGELFF
TGTGCCAGCAGTGAAGTTGGAGGAATCGTCGGGGAGCTGTTTTTT
>TRBJ1-2|once|NA|TRBV7-9
CASSPTSSGGYTF
TGTGCCAGCAGCCCTACTAGTTCGGGTGGCTACACCTTC
>TRBJ1-5|few|NA|TRBV6-1
CASSEARAASQPQHF
TGTGCCAGCAGTGAAGCGCGGGCAGCAAGTCAGCCCCAGCATTTT
>TRBJ2-2|NA|NA|TRBV29-1
CSVGEAFANTGELFF
TGCAGCGTTGGCGAGGCGTTCGCGAACACCGGGGAGCTGTTTTTT
>TRBJ1-1|NA|NA|TRBV2
CASSLNRASGTEAFF
TGTGCCAGCAGTCTTAACAGGGCCTCGGGCACTGAAGCTTTCTTT